This TCR beta chain was observed in a study of T cells in Graves' hyperthyroidism and ophthalmopathy (dated by TCRdb to the late 2010s). Concerning the study at large: Peripheral blood samples were taken at initial diagnosis, before any treatment was given. Thyroid tissue and blood T-cell repertoires from several Graves' hyperthyroidism patients were also compared in the study. An independent validation cohort of around 20 hyperthyroidism patients and more than 15 patients who later progressed to ophthalmopathy tested prospective prediction of ophthalmopathy. To identify TCR V-J signatures that set the groups apart, the researchers used a discovery cohort of 100 patients, made up of fewer than 50 with Graves' ophthalmopathy and about 60 with stable Graves' hyperthyroidism. The approximately 100 discovery patients were randomly split 7:3 into training and test sets. The paper describes TCR Vbeta CDR3 sequencing of around 130 peripheral blood samples, made up of around 41 ophthalmopathy patients, roughly 72 hyperthyroidism patients and about 17 progressor patients. After blood sampling, hyperthyroidism patients were treated with methimazole at a starting dose of 30 mg daily, and ophthalmopathy patients were treated with high-dose intravenous methylprednisolone.

The TCR beta CDR3 regions were amplified from the RNA transcripts. The TCR CDR3 was subjected to a first round of RT-PCR using the HTBI primer set and the Qiagen OneStep RT-PCR kit. Libraries were constructed in a second round of multiplex PCR, after which size selection and purification were performed. Paired-end sequencing of the libraries was performed with 100 bp reads on an Illumina HiSeq2000. On the study's bioinformatics: SOAPnuke was used to process the raw data, removing reads that contained adapters or uncalled bases, had a mean Phred below 15, or lacked an exact match to the constant primer or identifier. High-quality paired reads were merged with COPE v1.2.5, and unique nucleotide sequences were defined as clonotypes. MiTCR v1.1 was used to align clonotypes to the IMGT TRBV, TRBD and TRBJ reference segments. Analysis was restricted to V-J combinations with a frequency above 0.0001, which covered 98% to 99.2% of repertoires. The TCS score was defined as F50 (clonal expansion) divided by E x V (chaos), with BLOSUM62-based TCRdist calculated between CDR3 peptides within each V-J. Welch's t-statistics and random forest reduced roughly 530 V-J features to 10 to 15, which were used in a naive Bayes classifier (R e1071). TCRdb reprocessed the public reads (quality trimming at Q25 with fastp, clone calling with MiXCR) and kept in-frame beta chains. Every CDR3 protein is listed once, alongside the most common genes and DNA of its rows. These V and J calls originate from TCRdb's pipeline instead of the authors' own analysis. For this sample the table gives 550,000 to 850,000 distinct CDR3 sequences, of which under 20% were detected only once. The leading ten clones occupy approximately 16% of the sample.

Hyperthyroidism patients were newly diagnosed, with disease duration under 2 months, and aged 18 to 65 years. Patients with uncontrolled infections, other autoimmune diseases, pregnancy or lactation were excluded. Diagnoses were based on clinical symptoms, serum thyroxine and TRAb, thyroid ultrasound and orbital computed tomography. Blood from progressor patients was collected at the time of first diagnosis with hyperthyroidism, before any ophthalmopathy symptoms had appeared. Ficoll-Paque density gradient centrifugation was used to isolate PBMCs from under 11 ml of fresh peripheral blood. Patients classed as progressors first received a Graves' hyperthyroidism diagnosis and then went on to develop ophthalmopathy during follow-up. Trizol reagent was used to extract total RNA, and RNA quality was then checked on an Agilent 2100 Bioanalyzer. To note about this clonotype: Its cognate antigen has yet to be identified. No base quality information exists; no much larger clone differs at one position.

Results and caveats for the whole study, not just this receptor: A 13 V-J signature model separated ophthalmopathy from stable hyperthyroidism, with approximately 87% sensitivity and 81% to 83% specificity in cross-validation and 80%/75% in testing. Most expanded thyroid clonotypes (frequency above 0.001) were also detected in blood, a finding suggesting that blood repertoires may reflect thyroid immune responses. In validation, the model predicted progression to ophthalmopathy a median of roughly six months before onset, with over 55% sensitivity and about 72% specificity. No statistical method was used to fix the sample size in advance, and group allocation was not hidden from the investigators.

In the germline V gene (reference sequence), CDR1 corresponds to DFQATT and CDR2 to SNEGSKA. The CDR3, cysteine through phenylalanine, is 16 amino acids long. Just CDR3 DNA is preserved here, 48 bases in frame from base 1. Trimming removed 5 bases from V and 0 bases from J, leaving 17 bases between the germline ends. This receptor was obtained from a woman between 50 and 59 years old with Graves' hyperthyroidism that later progressed to Graves' ophthalmopathy. This sequence uses TRBV20-1 and TRBJ2-4, with no D gene named confidently. Sample: blood. The DNA sequence is as follows: TGCAGTGCTGGGGTCGGCAGTACACTAGCCAAAAACATTCAGTACTTC. This gives the protein CSAGVGSTLAKNIQYF.